Listed below are T cell receptor beta chains from one sample, sequenced in a study of control samples from healthy donors and cancer patients. The assay was immunoSEQ multiplex PCR, and TCRdb's table has in-frame clones only and misses some. The table includes about 180,000 clones, approximately 94% detected once. The sample consisted of blood. Receptor source: a man aged 30 to 45 in good health. CDR3s include the opening cysteine and the closing phenylalanine or tryptophan. A D gene is named only where the DNA matches it firmly.

CDR3,length,V,J,D
CASSVISRDRGGNQPQHF,18,TRBV6-1,TRBJ1-5,TRBD1
CASSQPGTGTGGYEQYF,17,TRBV3-1/TRBV3-2,TRBJ2-7,TRBD1
CASSLVYGGSNQPQHF,16,TRBV11-1,TRBJ1-5,NA
CASSPTREYYGYTF,14,TRBV18,TRBJ1-2,NA
CASSSDRSYNEQFF,14,TRBV19,TRBJ2-1,NA
CASSPDRGRYEQYF,14,TRBV5-4,TRBJ2-7,TRBD1
CASSQASGFNEQFF,14,TRBV11-2,TRBJ2-1,TRBD2
CASSQTGGNQPQHF,14,TRBV7-9,TRBJ1-5,TRBD1
CATSRGSSYEQYF,13,TRBV15,TRBJ2-7,NA
CASSQELQGGGGYTF,15,TRBV4-2,TRBJ1-2,TRBD1
CSAVRDRNTEAFF,13,TRBV29-1,TRBJ1-1,TRBD1
CASSNMRGEPNEKLFF,16,TRBV21-1,TRBJ1-4,NA
CASSLAGSQGTLNSPLHF,18,TRBV5-1,TRBJ1-6,TRBD1
CASSSTSLGTDTQYF,15,TRBV27,TRBJ2-3,NA
CASSQVVGSGNTIYF,15,TRBV4-3,TRBJ1-3,NA
CAWKSPLGVPSTDTQYF,17,TRBV30,TRBJ2-3,NA